This record concerns one T cell receptor beta chain sequence. No antigen is known for it. V was clipped by 2 bases and J by 0 bases, with 7 bases between them. CDR1 and CDR2 (germline): MDHEN, SYDVKM. The CDR3 covers 15 residues. How the authors handled the data: The detection floor for productive clonotype frequency was 2.59 x 10-5. TCRdb keeps only in-frame clones here, not all; method: immunoSEQ multiplex PCR. That table is the source of V, J and clone size, and D and trimming were worked out from the DNA. The sample consists of roughly 32,000 clones, approximately 79% of them appearing once. The data were obtained in a study of STAT5B mutations in CD4+ large granular lymphocyte leukemia. Study-wide points: 8/27 top patient clones versus 2/35 control clones were TRBV06-family.

The sample was CD4+ T cells from blood buffy coats. This clonotype was obtained from a human donor in good health. The V call is TRBV28, the J call TRBJ1-4; D remains unclear. The CDR3 here is CASSLTTPTNEKLFF. The CDR3 coding sequence is TGTGCCAGCAGTTTAACCACTCCAACTAATGAAAAACTGTTTTTT.